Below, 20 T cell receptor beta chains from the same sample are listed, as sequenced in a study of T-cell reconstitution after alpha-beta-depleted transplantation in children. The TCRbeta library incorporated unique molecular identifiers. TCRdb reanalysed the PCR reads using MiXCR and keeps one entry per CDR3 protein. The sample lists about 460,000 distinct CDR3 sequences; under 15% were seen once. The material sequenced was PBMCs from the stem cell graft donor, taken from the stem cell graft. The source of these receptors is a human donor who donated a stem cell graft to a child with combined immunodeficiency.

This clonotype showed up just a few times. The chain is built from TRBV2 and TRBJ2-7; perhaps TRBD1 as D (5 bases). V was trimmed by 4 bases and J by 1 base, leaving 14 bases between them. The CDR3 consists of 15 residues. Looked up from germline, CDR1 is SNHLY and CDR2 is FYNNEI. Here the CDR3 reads CASSGPYQGSYEQYF. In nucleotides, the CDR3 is TGTGCCAGCAGTGGACCCTATCAGGGTTCCTACGAGCAGTACTTC.

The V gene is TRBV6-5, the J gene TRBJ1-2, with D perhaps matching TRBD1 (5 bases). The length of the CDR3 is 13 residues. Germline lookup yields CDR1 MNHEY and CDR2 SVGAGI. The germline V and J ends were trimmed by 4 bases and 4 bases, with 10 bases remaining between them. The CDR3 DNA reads TGTGCCAGCAGTTGGCAGGGAAGCTATGGCTACACCTTC. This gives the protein CASSWQGSYGYTF.

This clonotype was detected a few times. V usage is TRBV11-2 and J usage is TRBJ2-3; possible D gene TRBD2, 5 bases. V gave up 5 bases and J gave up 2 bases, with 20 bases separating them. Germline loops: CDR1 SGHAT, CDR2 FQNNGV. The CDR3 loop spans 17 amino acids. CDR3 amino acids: CASSPTMRVHPTDTQYF. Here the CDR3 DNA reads TGTGCCAGCAGCCCGACAATGAGGGTCCACCCCACAGATACGCAGTATTTT.

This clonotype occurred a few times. DNA for the CDR3: TGCGCCAGCAGCCAGAGAGGGGGCCCCTACGAGCAGTACTTC. It codes for CASSQRGGPYEQYF. The rearrangement links TRBV5-1 to TRBJ2-7; 7 positions agree with TRBD1. The CDR3 runs 14 residues. Germline V gene lookup returns CDR1 SGHRS and CDR2 YFSETQ. Trimming took 4 bases from V and 2 from J; bases not matched to a gene: 6. Variable domain in full (rest from reference TRBV5-1 and TRBJ2-7): KAGVTQTPRYLIKTRGQQVTLSCSPISGHRSVSWYQQTPGQGLQFLFEYFSETQRNKGNFPGRFSGRQFSNSRSEMNVSTLELGDSALYLCASSQRGGPYEQYFGPGTRLTVT.

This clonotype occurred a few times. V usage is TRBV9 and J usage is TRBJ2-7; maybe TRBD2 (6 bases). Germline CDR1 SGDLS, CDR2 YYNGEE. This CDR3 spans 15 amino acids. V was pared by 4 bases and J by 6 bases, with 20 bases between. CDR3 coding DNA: TGTGCCAGCAGCCCTCAGTTATCGGGAGTAGCCGAGCAGTACTTC. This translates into CASSPQLSGVAEQYF.

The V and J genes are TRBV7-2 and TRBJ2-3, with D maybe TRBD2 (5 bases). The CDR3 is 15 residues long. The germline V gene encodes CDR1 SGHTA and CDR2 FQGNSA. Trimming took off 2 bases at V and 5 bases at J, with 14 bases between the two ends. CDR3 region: CASSLLASAGDTQYF. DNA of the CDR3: TGTGCCAGCAGCTTATTGGCATCCGCGGGAGATACGCAGTATTTT.

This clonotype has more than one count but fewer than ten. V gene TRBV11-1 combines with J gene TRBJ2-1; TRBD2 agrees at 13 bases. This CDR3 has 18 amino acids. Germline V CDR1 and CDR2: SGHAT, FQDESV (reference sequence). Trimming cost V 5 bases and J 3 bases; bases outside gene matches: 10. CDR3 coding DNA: TGTGCCAGCAGCCCCACTAGCGGGGGGGCCTTGGGCTACAATGAGCAGTTCTTC. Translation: CASSPTSGGALGYNEQFF.

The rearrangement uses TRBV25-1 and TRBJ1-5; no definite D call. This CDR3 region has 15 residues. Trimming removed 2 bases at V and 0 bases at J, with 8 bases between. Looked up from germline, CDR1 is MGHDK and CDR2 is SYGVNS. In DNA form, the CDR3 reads TGTGCCAGCAGTGAAGGGCAGTATAGCAATCAGCCCCAGCATTTT. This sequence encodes CASSEGQYSNQPQHF.

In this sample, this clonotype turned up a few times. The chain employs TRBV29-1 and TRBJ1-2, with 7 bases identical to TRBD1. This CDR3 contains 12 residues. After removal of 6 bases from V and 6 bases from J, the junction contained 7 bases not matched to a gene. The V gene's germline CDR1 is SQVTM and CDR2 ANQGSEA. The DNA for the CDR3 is TGCAGCGTAAACGAGGGGGCTCATGGCTACACCTTC. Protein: CSVNEGAHGYTF.

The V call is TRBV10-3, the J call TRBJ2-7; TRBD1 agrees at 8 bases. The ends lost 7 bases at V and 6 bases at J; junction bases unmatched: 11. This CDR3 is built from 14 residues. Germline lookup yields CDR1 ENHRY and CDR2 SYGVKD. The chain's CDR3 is CAITLCGQGCEQYF. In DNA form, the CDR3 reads TGTGCCATCACCCTGTGTGGACAGGGTTGCGAGCAGTACTTC.

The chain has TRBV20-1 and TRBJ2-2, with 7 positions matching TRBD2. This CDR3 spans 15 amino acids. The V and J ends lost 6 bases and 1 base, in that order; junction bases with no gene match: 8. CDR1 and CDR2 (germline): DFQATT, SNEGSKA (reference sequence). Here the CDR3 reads CSAPARGRNTGELFF. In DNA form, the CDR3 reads TGCAGTGCGCCGGCCCGCGGGAGGAACACCGGGGAGCTGTTTTTT.

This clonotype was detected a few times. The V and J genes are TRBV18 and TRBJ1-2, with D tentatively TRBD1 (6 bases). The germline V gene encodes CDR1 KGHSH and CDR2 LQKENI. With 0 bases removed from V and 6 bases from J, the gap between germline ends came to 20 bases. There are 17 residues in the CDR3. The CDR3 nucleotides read TGTGCCAGCTCACCACCGGCAGGGGTACCCTTTAATGATGGCTACACCTTC. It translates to CASSPPAGVPFNDGYTF.

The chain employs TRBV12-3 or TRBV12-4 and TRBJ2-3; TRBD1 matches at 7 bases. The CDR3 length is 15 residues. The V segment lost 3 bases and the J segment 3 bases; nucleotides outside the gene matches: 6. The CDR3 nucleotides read TGTGCCAGCAGTTTTTGGCCAGGGGGAACAGATACGCAGTATTTT. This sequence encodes CASSFWPGGTDTQYF.

DNA of the CDR3: TGTGCCAGCTCACCGCCTTTGGGCGTGCATGAGCAGTTCTTC. Amino acids: CASSPPLGVHEQFF. This sequence joins TRBV18 and TRBJ2-1; D is undetermined. CDR3 length equals 14 residues. Germline CDR1 is KGHSH and CDR2 is LQKENI. The V and J ends lost 3 bases and 8 bases respectively, with 14 bases between them.

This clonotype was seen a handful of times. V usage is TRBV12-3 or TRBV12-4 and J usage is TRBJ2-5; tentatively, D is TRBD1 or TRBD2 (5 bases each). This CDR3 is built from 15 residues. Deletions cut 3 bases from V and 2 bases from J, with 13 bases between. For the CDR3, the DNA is TGTGCCAGCAGTTTCCTAGGGACGAGACAAGAGACCCAGTACTTC. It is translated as CASSFLGTRQETQYF.

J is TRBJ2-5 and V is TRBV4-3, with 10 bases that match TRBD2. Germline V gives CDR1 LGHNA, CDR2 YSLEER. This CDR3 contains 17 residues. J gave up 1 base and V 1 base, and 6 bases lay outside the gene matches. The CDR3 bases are TGCGCCAGCAGCCAAGGCGGACTAGCGGAGTTCCAAGAGACCCAGTACTTC. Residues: CASSQGGLAEFQETQYF.

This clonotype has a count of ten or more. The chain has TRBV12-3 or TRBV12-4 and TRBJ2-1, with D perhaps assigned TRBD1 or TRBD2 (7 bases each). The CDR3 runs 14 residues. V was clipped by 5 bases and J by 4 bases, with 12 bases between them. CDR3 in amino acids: CASSGGDSYNEQFF. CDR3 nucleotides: TGTGCCAGCAGTGGGGGGGACAGTTACAATGAGCAGTTCTTC.

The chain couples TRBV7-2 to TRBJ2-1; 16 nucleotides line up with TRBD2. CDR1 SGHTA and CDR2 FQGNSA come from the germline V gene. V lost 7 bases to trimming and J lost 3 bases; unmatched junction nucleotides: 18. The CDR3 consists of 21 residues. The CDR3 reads CASNLPGLAGGLPDHYNEQFF. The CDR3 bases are TGTGCCAGCAATCTTCCGGGACTAGCGGGGGGGTTACCGGACCACTACAATGAGCAGTTCTTC.

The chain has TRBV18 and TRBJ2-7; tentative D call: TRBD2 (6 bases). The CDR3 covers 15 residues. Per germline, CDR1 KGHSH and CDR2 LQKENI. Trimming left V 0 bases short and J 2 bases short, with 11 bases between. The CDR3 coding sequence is TGTGCCAGCTCACCACCTTTACTAGCACCCTACGAGCAGTACTTC. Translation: CASSPPLLAPYEQYF.

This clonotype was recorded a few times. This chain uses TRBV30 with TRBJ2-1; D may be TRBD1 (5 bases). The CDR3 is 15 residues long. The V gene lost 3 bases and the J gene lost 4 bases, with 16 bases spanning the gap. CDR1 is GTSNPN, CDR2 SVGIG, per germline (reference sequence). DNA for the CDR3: TGTGCCTGGAGCGCAGCAGGGTATGCGTACAATGAGCAGTTCTTC. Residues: CAWSAAGYAYNEQFF. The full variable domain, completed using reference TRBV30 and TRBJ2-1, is SQTIHQWPATLVQPVGSPLSLECTVEGTSNPNLYWYRQAAGRGLQLLFYSVGIGQISSEVPQNLSASRPQDRQFILSSKKLLLSDSGFYLCAWSAAGYAYNEQFFGPGTRLTVL.